The 25 T cell receptor beta chains below all came from one sample that was sequenced in a study of T cell responses to AZD1222 COVID-19 vaccine. The table came from immunoSEQ multiplex PCR; TCRdb's copy has only in-frame clones and leaves some out. This sample has about 120,000 clones, with around 90% found just once. This specimen consisted of peripheral blood, obtained 28 days after the second AZD1222 dose. These receptors were obtained from an adult who received the AZD1222 COVID-19 vaccine.

J is TRBJ2-7 and V is TRBV4-2, with TRBD1 identical over 7 bases. The germline gives CDR1 LGHNA, CDR2 YNFKEQ. CDR3 length: 14 amino acids. The V segment lost 5 bases and the J segment 2 bases; nucleotides outside the gene matches: 6. The CDR3 here is CASSTRDSTYEQYF. The DNA for the CDR3 is TGTGCCAGCAGCACCCGGGACAGTACCTACGAGCAGTACTTC.

The chain couples TRBV27 to TRBJ1-6; D ambiguous. The CDR3 has 16 amino acids. The V gene's germline CDR1 is MNHEY and CDR2 SMNVEV (reference sequence). V gave up 6 bases and J gave up 0 bases, with 12 bases separating them. The CDR3 DNA follows: TGTGCCAGCAGCCCGGTCCTGAGCTCCTATAATTCACCCCTCCACTTT. Amino acid sequence: CASSPVLSSYNSPLHF.

V usage is TRBV19 and J usage is TRBJ1-5; D is ambiguous. The V and J ends lost 5 bases and 0 bases respectively, with 5 bases between them. Germline lookup yields CDR1 LNHDA and CDR2 SQIVND (reference sequence). The CDR3 spans 13 residues. The CDR3 DNA follows: TGTGCCAGTAGTGACATTAGCAATCAGCCCCAGCATTTT. Its translation is CASSDISNQPQHF.

This chain joins TRBV9 and TRBJ2-2; 12 bases align to TRBD2. V was pared by 0 bases and J by 6 bases, with 0 bases of the junction left unmatched. Germline CDR1 reads SGDLS; CDR2 reads YYNGEE. This CDR3 region has 15 residues. The CDR3 bases are TGTGCCAGCAGCGTAGCTAGCGGGGGGGCCGGGGAGCTGTTTTTT. Translating it yields CASSVASGGAGELFF.

CDR3 sequence reads: CASRRGSNQPQHF. Written as DNA, the CDR3 is TGTGCCAGCAGGCGGGGAAGCAATCAGCCCCAGCATTTT. V and J are TRBV28 and TRBJ1-5; D unresolved. The CDR3 extends over 13 amino acids. The germline V gene encodes CDR1 MDHEN and CDR2 SYDVKM. Trimming left V 6 bases short and J 1 base short, with 7 bases between.

J is TRBJ2-2 and V is TRBV3-1 (or the pseudogene TRBV3-2), with D perhaps matching TRBD2 (5 bases). V dropped 4 bases and J dropped 4 bases, with 16 bases sitting between them. Germline-derived CDR1 and CDR2 are LGHDT and YNNKEL (reference sequence). This CDR3 is 16 amino acids long. The CDR3 region has the DNA TGTGCCAGCAGCCGCCGTGTTATTCGGGGCACCGGGGAGCTGTTTTTT. Protein product: CASSRRVIRGTGELFF.

The chain couples TRBV9 to TRBJ2-2, with D perhaps TRBD2 (5 bases). Between the trimmed V and J ends, which lost 0 bases and 0 bases, there was a span of 9 bases. There are 16 residues in the CDR3. The germline CDR1 and CDR2 sequences are SGDLS and YYNGEE. The CDR3 reads CASSVVGDANTGELFF. The CDR3 DNA follows: TGTGCCAGCAGCGTAGTCGGGGATGCGAACACCGGGGAGCTGTTTTTT.

This chain connects TRBV5-1 to TRBJ2-3; 9 nucleotides agree with TRBD1. Trimming at V came to 2 bases and at J to 3 bases, leaving 1 base not matched to a gene. In germline, CDR1 is SGHRS, CDR2 YFSETQ. There are 14 residues in the CDR3. The CDR3 coding sequence is TGCGCCAGCAGCTTTGACAGGGGGACAGATACGCAGTATTTT. Amino acid sequence: CASSFDRGTDTQYF.

The gene calls are TRBV7-2 and TRBJ1-3; D might be TRBD1 (5 bases). Germline V gives CDR1 SGHTA, CDR2 FQGNSA. Between the trimmed V and J ends, which lost 4 bases and 6 bases, there was a span of 16 bases. This CDR3 spans 15 amino acids. CDR3 loop: CASSSSLGTVNTIYF. For the CDR3, the DNA is TGTGCCAGCAGCTCCTCTCTGGGGACTGTAAACACCATATATTTT.

The rearrangement joins TRBV19 to TRBJ1-5; no clear D. Germline V gene sequence: CDR1 LNHDA, CDR2 SQIVND (reference sequence). Deletions cut 3 bases from V and 2 bases from J, with 14 bases between. There are 16 residues in the CDR3. CDR3: CASSIIWGSRNQPQHF. The CDR3 DNA reads TGTGCCAGTAGTATCATTTGGGGATCGCGCAATCAGCCCCAGCATTTT.

The genes are TRBV30 and TRBJ1-1; D gene unclear. Trimming pared 0 bases from V and 1 base from J, leaving 6 bases between. CDR3 length: 13 amino acids. Looked up from germline, CDR1 is GTSNPN and CDR2 is SVGIG (reference sequence). This chain's CDR3 is CAWSVNRNTEAFF. As DNA, the CDR3 is TGTGCCTGGAGTGTAAACAGGAACACTGAAGCTTTCTTT.

The rearrangement joins TRBV5-4 to TRBJ2-6, with D possibly called TRBD1 or TRBD2 (5 bases each). Germline lookup yields CDR1 SGHNT and CDR2 YYREEE (reference sequence). V was cut by 2 bases and J by 0 bases, with 12 bases left in between. The CDR3 sequence is 17 residues long. The CDR3 sequence is CASSFGAPISGANVLTF. Here the CDR3 DNA reads TGTGCCAGCAGCTTCGGGGCTCCCATCTCTGGGGCCAACGTCCTGACTTTC.

This chain connects TRBV28 to TRBJ2-6, with a tentative D call TRBD1 (5 bases). V was cut by 5 bases and J by 4 bases, with 9 bases left in between. CDR1 MDHEN and CDR2 SYDVKM come from the germline V gene. CDR3 length equals 14 residues. CDR3 sequence (DNA): TGTGCCAGCAGTAGCAGACAGGGGGCCAACGTCCTGACTTTC. Its translation: CASSSRQGANVLTF. Complete variable domain (other parts from reference TRBV28 and TRBJ2-6): DVKVTQSSRYLVKRTGEKVFLECVQDMDHENMFWYRQDPGLGLRLIYFSYDVKMKEKGDIPEGYSVSREKKERFSLILESASTNQTSMYLCASSSRQGANVLTFGAGSRLTVL.

The chain joins TRBV6-2 or TRBV6-3 to TRBJ1-2; D gene unclear. The CDR3 is 14 residues long. Trimming removed 0 bases at V and 6 bases at J, with 11 bases between. The germline gives CDR1 MNHEY, CDR2 SVGEGT. The CDR3 DNA is TGTGCCAGCAGTTACTCGGCAGGAGAGGATGGCTACACCTTC. Protein sequence: CASSYSAGEDGYTF.

The chain joins TRBV10-3 to TRBJ2-3, with TRBD1 as a possible D gene (6 bases). The CDR3 loop spans 17 amino acids. V lost 4 bases, J lost 3 bases, and 20 bases lay in between. Germline assignment: CDR1 ENHRY and CDR2 SYGVKD. CDR3 coding DNA: TGTGCCATCAGTGGCCAAGGCGCGGACAGCCTAACAGATACGCAGTATTTT. It translates to CAISGQGADSLTDTQYF.

This chain uses TRBV2 with TRBJ2-1, with a possible D match to TRBD1 (6 bases). This CDR3 comprises 13 residues. Per germline, CDR1 SNHLY and CDR2 FYNNEI. V was shortened by 7 bases and J by 10 bases, with 17 bases between the two germline ends. The CDR3: CASIETRGQEQFF. The DNA for the CDR3 is TGTGCCAGCATCGAAACTCGGGGACAAGAGCAGTTCTTC.

V gene TRBV3-1 (or the pseudogene TRBV3-2) combines with J gene TRBJ2-5; D is perhaps TRBD1 (6 bases). V was clipped by 1 base and J by 5 bases, with 11 bases between them. The CDR3 totals 14 residues. The germline gives CDR1 LGHDT, CDR2 YNNKEL (reference sequence). Here the CDR3 DNA reads TGTGCCAGCAGCCAAGCGTGGCAGGGGGAGACCCAGTACTTC. Translating gives CASSQAWQGETQYF.

This clone was picked up one time. The chain carries TRBV7-3 and TRBJ2-3; the D gene is possibly TRBD2 (5 bases). The CDR3 is 14 residues long. Trimming left V 3 bases short and J 1 base short, with 8 bases between. Germline assignment: CDR1 SGHTA and CDR2 FQGTGA. The CDR3, as DNA: TGTGCCAGCAGCTTCGGGCGGGGCACAGATACGCAGTATTTT. Translated, it gives CASSFGRGTDTQYF. Complete variable domain (other parts from reference TRBV7-3 and TRBJ2-3): GAGVSQTPSNKVTEKGKYVELRCDPISGHTALYWYRQSLGQGPEFLIYFQGTGAADDSGLPNDRFFAVRPEGSVSTLKIQRTERGDSAVYLCASSFGRGTDTQYFGPGTRLTVL.

V usage is TRBV7-2 and J usage is TRBJ1-2, with TRBD1 as a possible D gene (6 bases). This CDR3 is 14 amino acids long. Germline loops: CDR1 SGHTA, CDR2 FQGNSA. V shed 1 base and J shed 7 bases, with 13 bases lying between them. The CDR3 reads CASSLGGGGLGYTF. For the CDR3, the DNA is TGTGCCAGCAGCTTAGGGGGAGGGGGTCTTGGCTACACCTTC.

V is TRBV3-1 (or the pseudogene TRBV3-2) and J is TRBJ1-1; TRBD1 is a possible D gene (6 bases). Germline CDR1 is LGHDT and CDR2 is YNNKEL (reference sequence). CDR3 length equals 12 residues. Here the CDR3 DNA reads TGTGCAAGCCGAGGGGGGGTCACTGAAGCTTTCTTT. It specifies CASRGGVTEAFF.

This rearrangement joins TRBV12-3 or TRBV12-4 to TRBJ1-3; D may be TRBD1 (5 bases). With 7 bases removed from V and 4 bases from J, the gap between germline ends came to 8 bases. This CDR3 has 12 amino acids. CDR3 loop: CASTGYGNTIYF. The CDR3 region has the DNA TGTGCCAGCACAGGGTACGGAAACACCATATATTTT.

The chain combines TRBV27 with TRBJ1-4; D possibly corresponds to TRBD1 (5 bases). The CDR3 runs 16 residues. V lost 6 bases, J lost 7 bases, and 21 bases lay in between. Germline CDR1 and CDR2: MNHEY and SMNVEV (reference sequence). CDR3 residues: CASSPLSRGRGEKLFF. In DNA form, the CDR3 reads TGTGCCAGCAGCCCACTCTCAAGGGGTAGGGGTGAAAAACTGTTTTTT.

CDR3 amino acids: CASSQDRARGGYTF. The CDR3 DNA follows: TGTGCCAGCAGCCAAGATAGGGCGAGGGGGGGCTACACCTTC. The J gene is TRBJ1-2, the V gene TRBV4-2; TRBD1 might be the D (6 bases). This CDR3 contains 14 residues. With 0 bases removed from V and 8 bases from J, the gap between germline ends came to 13 bases. Germline CDR1 LGHNA, CDR2 YNFKEQ.

This chain uses TRBV3-1 (or the pseudogene TRBV3-2) with TRBJ1-5; D gene uncertain. The ends were cut back, 0 bases at V and 5 bases at J, with 5 bases in the middle. Germline assignment: CDR1 LGHDT and CDR2 YNNKEL (reference sequence). The CDR3 loop spans 13 amino acids. The CDR3 DNA follows: TGTGCCAGCAGCCAAGATTTGTATCAGCCCCAGCATTTT. Translated, it gives CASSQDLYQPQHF.

The rearrangement uses TRBV6-5 and TRBJ1-5, with D possibly being TRBD1 (5 bases). Trimming left V 6 bases short and J 6 bases short, with 12 bases between. CDR3 size: 13 residues. CDR1 MNHEY and CDR2 SVGAGI come from the germline V gene. CDR3 DNA sequence: TGTGCCAGCAGCACAACTAGGGGTCAGCCCCAGCATTTT. This codes for CASSTTRGQPQHF.